This T cell receptor (beta chain) was obtained from a study of identical twins. Study-level results: The models gave estimates that fell short of the out-of-frame TCR alpha sharing seen in monozygotic twins.

With respect to this clonotype: Its antigen is currently unknown.

TCRdb passed the 5' RACE reads through MiXCR, listing each CDR3 protein once. The sample records over 200,000 distinct CDR3 sequences, 6.5% being singletons. Between the trimmed V and J ends, which lost 5 bases and 0 bases, there was a span of 9 bases. CDR1 and CDR2 from the germline V gene are SGHDT and YYEEEE. The CDR3 loop spans 13 amino acids. These data were also filed under a second study, of T cells expressing NK-cell markers.

The receptor comes from a young woman in good health. The specimen sequenced was CD8+ T cells sorted from blood. V and J are TRBV5-6 and TRBJ2-7; the D gene is possibly TRBD2 (5 bases). In DNA form, the CDR3 reads TGTGCCAGCAGGGGAGCGACCTCCTACGAGCAGTACTTC. Amino acids: CASRGATSYEQYF.